This T cell receptor (beta chain) was documented in a study of T cells in localized non-small cell lung cancer. General observations from the study: Sequence data derive from only one tumor region, so heterogeneity remains possible.

Trimming pared 3 bases from V and 1 base from J, leaving 11 bases between. The germline V gene encodes CDR1 MDHEN and CDR2 SYDVKM. The CDR3 consists of 15 residues. Profiling relied on immunoSEQ multiplex PCR, and the TCRdb table lists in-frame clones only, not all of them. The profile shows around 140,000 clones, more than 80% of them singletons. About this clone itself: Its antigen is currently unknown.

The sequence was collected from a female donor aged 60 or older with stage I lung adenocarcinoma. Sample: peripheral blood, taken before any cancer treatment. The rearrangement links TRBV28 to TRBJ2-3; D is perhaps TRBD2 (6 bases). The CDR3 bases are TGTGCCAGCAGTTTTGGCGGGAAAGGCACAGATACGCAGTATTTT. Its translation is CASSFGGKGTDTQYF.